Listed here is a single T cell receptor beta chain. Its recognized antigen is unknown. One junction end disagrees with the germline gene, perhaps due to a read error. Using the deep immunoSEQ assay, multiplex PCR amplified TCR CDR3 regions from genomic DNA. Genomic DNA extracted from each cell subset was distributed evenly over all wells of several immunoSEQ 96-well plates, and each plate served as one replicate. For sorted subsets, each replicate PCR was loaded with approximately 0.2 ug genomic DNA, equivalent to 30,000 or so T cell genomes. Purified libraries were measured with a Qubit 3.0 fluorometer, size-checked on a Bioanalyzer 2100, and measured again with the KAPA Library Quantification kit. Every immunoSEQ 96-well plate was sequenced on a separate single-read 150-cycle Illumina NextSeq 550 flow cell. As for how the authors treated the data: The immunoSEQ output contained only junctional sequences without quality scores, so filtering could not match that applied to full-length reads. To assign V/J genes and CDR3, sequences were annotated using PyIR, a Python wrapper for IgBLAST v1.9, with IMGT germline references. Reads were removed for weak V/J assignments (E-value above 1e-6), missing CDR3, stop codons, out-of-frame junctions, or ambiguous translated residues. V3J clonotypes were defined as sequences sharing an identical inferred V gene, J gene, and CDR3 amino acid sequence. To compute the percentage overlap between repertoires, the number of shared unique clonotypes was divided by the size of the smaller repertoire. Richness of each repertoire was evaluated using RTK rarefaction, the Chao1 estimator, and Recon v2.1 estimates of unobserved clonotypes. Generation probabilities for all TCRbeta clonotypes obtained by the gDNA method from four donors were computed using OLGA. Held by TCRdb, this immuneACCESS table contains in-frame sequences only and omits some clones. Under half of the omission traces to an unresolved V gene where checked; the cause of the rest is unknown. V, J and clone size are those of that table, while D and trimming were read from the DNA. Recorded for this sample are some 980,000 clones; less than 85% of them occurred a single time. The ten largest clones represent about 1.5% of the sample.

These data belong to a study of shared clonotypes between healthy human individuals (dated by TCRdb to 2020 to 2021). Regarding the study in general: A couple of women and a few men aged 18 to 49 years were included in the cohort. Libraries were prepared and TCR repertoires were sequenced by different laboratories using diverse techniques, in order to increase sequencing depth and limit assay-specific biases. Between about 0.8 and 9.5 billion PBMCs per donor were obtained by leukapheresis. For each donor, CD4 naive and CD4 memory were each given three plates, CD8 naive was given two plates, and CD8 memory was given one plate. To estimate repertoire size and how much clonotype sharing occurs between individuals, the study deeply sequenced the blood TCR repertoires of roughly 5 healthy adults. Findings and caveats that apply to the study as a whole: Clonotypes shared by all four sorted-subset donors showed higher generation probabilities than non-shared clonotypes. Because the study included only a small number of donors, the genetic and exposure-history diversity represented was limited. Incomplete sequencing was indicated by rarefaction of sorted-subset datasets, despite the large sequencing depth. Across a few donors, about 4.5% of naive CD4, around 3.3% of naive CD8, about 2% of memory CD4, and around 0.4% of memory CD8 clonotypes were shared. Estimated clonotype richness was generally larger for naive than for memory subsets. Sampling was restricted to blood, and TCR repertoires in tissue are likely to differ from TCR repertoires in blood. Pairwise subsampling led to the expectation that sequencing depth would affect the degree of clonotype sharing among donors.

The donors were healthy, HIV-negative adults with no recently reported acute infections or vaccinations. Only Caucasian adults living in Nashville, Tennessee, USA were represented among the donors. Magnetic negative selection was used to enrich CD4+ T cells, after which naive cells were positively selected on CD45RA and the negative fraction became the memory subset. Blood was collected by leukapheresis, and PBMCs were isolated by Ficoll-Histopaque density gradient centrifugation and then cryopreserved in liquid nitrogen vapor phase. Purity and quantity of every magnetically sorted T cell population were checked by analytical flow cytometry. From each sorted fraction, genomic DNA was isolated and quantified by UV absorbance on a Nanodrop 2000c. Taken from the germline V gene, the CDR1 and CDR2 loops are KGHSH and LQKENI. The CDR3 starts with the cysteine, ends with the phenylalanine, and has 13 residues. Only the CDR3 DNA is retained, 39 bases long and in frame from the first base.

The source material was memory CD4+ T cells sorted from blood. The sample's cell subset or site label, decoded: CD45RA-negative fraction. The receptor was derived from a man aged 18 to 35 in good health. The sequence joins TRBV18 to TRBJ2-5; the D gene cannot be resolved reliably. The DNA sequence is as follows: TGTGCCAGCTCAGCACCCCTCCAAGAGACCCAGTACTTC. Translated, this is CASSAPLQETQYF. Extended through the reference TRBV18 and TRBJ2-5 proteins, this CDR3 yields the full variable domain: NAGVMQNPRHLVRRRGQEARLRCSPMKGHSHVYWYRQLPEEGLKFMVYLQKENIIDESGMPKERFSAEFPKEGPSILRIQQVVRGDSAAYFCASSAPLQETQYFGPGTRLLVL.